Shown below are 7 T cell receptor beta chains from a single sample sequenced in a study of regulatory T cells in long-lasting Graves disease. Time point reported: persistent/refractory GD, antithyroid drugs over 5 years with positive TRAb. The authors made the TCR library using RNA they extracted from PBMCs. Combining iRepertoire HTBI primers with Arm-PCR of CDR3 regions, the authors built TCR beta libraries. TCRdb re-analysed the multiplex PCR reads in MiXCR, keeping a single row per CDR3 protein. This table has about 660,000 distinct CDR3 sequences, around 30% appearing once. Sequencing used peripheral blood mononuclear cells (PBMCs), obtained when the disease was refractory, from a patient treated with antithyroid drugs. These receptors were taken from a female donor with Graves disease.

This clonotype was seen ten or more times. The chain is built from TRBV27 and TRBJ1-6; 7 bases line up with TRBD1. V shed 6 bases, J shed 9 bases, and the junction held 8 bases outside the gene matches. The length of the CDR3 is 14 residues. In germline, CDR1 is MNHEY, CDR2 SMNVEV (reference sequence). The CDR3 DNA follows: TGTGCCAGCAGACGCCGGTCAGGGGGTTCACCCCTCCACTTT. Protein product: CASRRRSGGSPLHF.

The V gene is TRBV30, the J gene TRBJ1-1; 7 nucleotides line up with TRBD1. Trimming removed 5 bases from V and 3 bases from J; junction bases left unmatched: 6. The CDR3 spans 13 residues. The germline V gene has CDR1 GTSNPN and CDR2 SVGIG (reference sequence). CDR3 region: CAWGDRADTEAFF. DNA for the CDR3: TGTGCCTGGGGCGACAGGGCGGACACTGAAGCTTTCTTT.

This clonotype was recorded once. The V and J genes are TRBV25-1 and TRBJ2-7, with 10 nucleotides matching TRBD2. V was pared by 3 bases and J by 2 bases, with 7 bases of the junction left unmatched. The germline CDR1 and CDR2 sequences are MGHDK and SYGVNS. CDR3 length equals 16 residues. CDR3 DNA sequence: TGTGCCAGCAGTGAGACCCGGACTAGCGGAACCTACGAGCAGTACTTC. This codes for CASSETRTSGTYEQYF.

Details on this clonotype: This may be a read error: a much more frequent sequence differs by one nucleotide. In DNA, the CDR3 is TGTGCCAGCAGTTACAGCGGGAGAAACGGCTACACCTTC. Amino acid sequence: CASSYSGRNGYTF. The rearrangement joins TRBV6-2 or TRBV6-3 to TRBJ1-2; D remains ambiguous. The germline gives CDR1 MNHEY, CDR2 SVGEGT. The CDR3 runs 13 residues. V lost 2 bases and J lost 8, with 12 bases in between.

As to this clonotype: This sequence may be a read error, since a much larger clone differs from it by one base. The genes are TRBV27 and TRBJ2-6; D may be TRBD1 (6 bases). The CDR3 is 13 amino acids. CDR1 is MNHEY, CDR2 SMNVEV, per germline (reference sequence). CDR3 sequence (DNA): TGTGCCGGCAGGGGATCTGGGGCCAACGTCCTGACTTTC. This sequence encodes CAGRGSGANVLTF.

This clonotype was recorded at least ten times. The genes are TRBV28 and TRBJ1-1; tentative D call: TRBD1 (6 bases). V lost 7 bases, J lost 7 bases, and 16 bases lay in between. The CDR3 extends over 13 amino acids. Germline CDR1 MDHEN, CDR2 SYDVKM. The CDR3 spells CASTPSTDSEAFF. In DNA form, the CDR3 reads TGTGCCAGCACCCCTTCTACGGACAGTGAAGCTTTCTTT.

The chain combines TRBV9 with TRBJ1-2; tentatively, D is TRBD1 (5 bases). Per the germline V gene, CDR1 is SGDLS and CDR2 is YYNGEE. The CDR3 runs 15 residues. Trimming shortened V by 3 bases and J by 0 bases, and 12 bases separated the two germline ends. The CDR3 here is CASSDRQTANYGYTF. CDR3 DNA: TGTGCCAGCAGCGACCGACAGACAGCTAACTATGGCTACACCTTC.